The rows below give T cell receptor beta chains drawn from one sample of a study of T-cell memory formation after mild COVID-19. Via MiXCR, TCRdb re-called the 5' RACE reads, giving one row per CDR3 protein. The sample lists over 120,000 distinct CDR3 sequences; under 7% were seen once. Sequencing input: PBMCs or a T cell subset sorted from them (not recorded which). These receptors came from an adult woman who had mild COVID-19 (a few samples of this study predate the infection). Cell type and time point are not known. Both conserved end residues are part of each CDR3. A D gene is named only where the DNA matches it firmly. Size tells how often a clone was seen (once, few, many) or the class of an expanded clone, and some rows leave it out.

clone_size j_call v_call d_call cdr3_nt cdr3_aa
many TRBJ1-1 TRBV12-3/TRBV12-4 - TGTGCCACCCGAGGGGCTGAAGCTTTCTTT CATRGAEAFF
- TRBJ1-1 TRBV5-8 - TGTGCCAGCAGCTTGACAGGTATACGGAACACTGAAGCTTTCTTT CASSLTGIRNTEAFF
- TRBJ1-2 TRBV27 - TGTGCCAGCAGTTTATATGGGGCCGAATATGGCTACACCTTC CASSLYGAEYGYTF
few TRBJ2-1 TRBV7-9 - TGTGCCAGCAGCCCGATGACTAGTAGGGGCAATGAGCAGTTCTTC CASSPMTSRGNEQFF
many TRBJ2-5 TRBV3-1 - TGTGCCAGCAGCCAAGACCGACACTTAGAGACCCAGTACTTC CASSQDRHLETQYF
many TRBJ2-1 TRBV7-2 - TGTGCCAGCAGCACATTCTACAATGAGCAGTTCTTC CASSTFYNEQFF
few TRBJ2-7 TRBV20-1 TRBD2 TGCAGTGCCACTCGGAGCGGGAGGGCCAGCGAGCAGTACTTC CSATRSGRASEQYF
many TRBJ2-3 TRBV5-1 TRBD2 TGCGCCAGCAGCCCCGGGACTAGCGGGGGGCCGAGGGCAGATACGCAGTATTTT CASSPGTSGGPRADTQYF
many TRBJ1-1 TRBV7-2 - TGTGCCAGCAGCTTAGTGGGCGGGTCGAACACTGAAGCTTTCTTT CASSLVGGSNTEAFF
many TRBJ1-4 TRBV7-9 TRBD1 TGTGCCAGCAGCCTCCGGGACAGCAATGAAAAACTGTTTTTT CASSLRDSNEKLFF
few TRBJ2-1 TRBV21-1 - TGTGCCAGCAACGGGACAGCCTTTAATGAGCAGTTCTTC CASNGTAFNEQFF
many TRBJ2-3 TRBV6-5 - TGTGCCAGCAGTTCGGACCTCACAGATACGCAGTATTTT CASSSDLTDTQYF
few TRBJ2-2 TRBV5-4 - TGTGCCAGCAGCTTGGAGCAGGGGATCGGGGAGCTGTTTTTT CASSLEQGIGELFF
few TRBJ2-1 TRBV4-3 TRBD2 TGCGCCAGCAGCCAAGTTGAGTGGTTTAGCAGTATGACTAGCGGGAGAAGGGAGGATGAGCAGTTCTTC CASSQVEWFSSMTSGRREDEQFF
few TRBJ1-2 TRBV6-1 - TGTGCCAGCAGTGAAGCGAGGTCAGGGGCTGGTGGCTACACCTTC CASSEARSGAGGYTF
- TRBJ1-3 TRBV4-2 - TGTGCCAGCAGCCAAGACAGGGATGGTCACACCATATATTTT CASSQDRDGHTIYF
- TRBJ1-4 TRBV4-3 - TGCGCCAGCAGCCAAGATCACTACGGGAGTGAAAAACTGTTTTTT CASSQDHYGSEKLFF
few TRBJ2-1 TRBV20-1 - TGCAGTGCTAGAAATAAGGGGGCCACCTGGGGGGACAATGAGCAGTTCTTC CSARNKGATWGDNEQFF
few TRBJ1-1 TRBV11-3 - TGTGCCAGCAGCTTAGAGGGGGGGATGAACACTGAAGCTTTCTTT CASSLEGGMNTEAFF
- TRBJ1-5 TRBV3-1 - TGTGCCAGCAGCCCAGGCTCCAATCAGCCCCAGCATTTT CASSPGSNQPQHF
many TRBJ2-1 TRBV7-3 TRBD2 TGTGCCAGCAGCTTCTCCGGGACTAGCTGGAATGAGCAGTTCTTC CASSFSGTSWNEQFF
- TRBJ1-2 TRBV6-5 TRBD1 TGTGCCAGCAGTTTTTCGACAGGGGTCTATGGCTACACCTTC CASSFSTGVYGYTF